This T cell receptor (beta chain) derives from a study of OX40 agonist ivuxolimab in advanced cancers. Libraries were prepared by immunoSEQ multiplex PCR; TCRdb keeps only in-frame clonotypes and omits some of them. The sample carries 70,000 to 80,000 clones, roughly nine tenths recorded once. From germline, CDR1 is MNHEY and CDR2 SMNVEV (reference sequence). V trimming: 8 bases; J trimming: 2 bases; junction bases outside the gene matches: 16. The CDR3 contains 17 residues. This chain links TRBV27 with TRBJ2-3; TRBD2 matches at 7 bases. Specimen: CD4+ or CD8+ T cells sorted from blood, collected in a trial of the OX40 agonist ivuxolimab. The clonotype was recovered from an adult with an advanced solid tumor such as melanoma, head and neck, liver or kidney cancer. CDR3 protein: CASRGWVGRGTTDTQYF. The CDR3 coding sequence is TGTGCCAGCCGGGGCTGGGTTGGGCGGGGGACCACAGATACGCAGTATTTT.